This T cell receptor (beta chain) appears in the sequencing data of a study of CD8+ T cells in alopecia areata. Study information: Each of the treated patients was given oral tofacitinib, 5 to 10 mg twice daily, for moderate-to-severe alopecia areata. Whole-study findings and limits: Patients showed less clear TCR sequence sharing than mice, possibly partly because of HLA diversity. Scalp repertoires also include resident alphabeta T cells from normal skin.

The CDR3 is made up of 17 amino acids. Germline loops: CDR1 SGHDT, CDR2 YYEEEE. V was clipped by 4 bases and J by 3 bases; unmatched bases: 10. Investigators isolated RNA and reverse transcribed it into cDNA to act as the sequencing template. Sequencing was performed with immunoSEQ multiplex PCR; in TCRdb, only in-frame clones are kept and a portion is missing. The sample has about 180,000 clones, over 50% seen once. Points on this clone: Antigen: not known.

Sorting from PBMCs produced CD4+ and CD8+ T cells. The chain carries TRBV5-6 and TRBJ1-5, with 10 nucleotides matching TRBD1. Sequenced here: CD4+ T cells sorted from blood, sampled at week 0. The source is a human donor with alopecia areata. The CDR3 DNA reads as TGTGCCAGCAGCACCGCCGGGACAGGGGATTACAATCAGCCCCAGCATTTT. As protein: CASSTAGTGDYNQPQHF.